The 12 T cell receptor beta chains presented below share a single source sample, sequenced in a study of cytomegalovirus exposure and HLA in healthy donors. Researchers ran the PCR with 60 Vbeta and 13 Jbeta primers. The method was immunoSEQ multiplex PCR; TCRdb's version includes in-frame clones alone and lacks a portion of them. The sample lists tens of thousands of clones, around 60% occurring once. Sequencing input: PBMCs. The receptors were sampled from a middle-aged man in good health and CMV-seropositive.

The chain links TRBV5-8 to TRBJ1-4; perhaps TRBD1 as D (6 bases). CDR3 length: 10 amino acids. CDR1 and CDR2 from the germline V gene are SGHTS and YDEGEE. Trimming took off 9 bases at V and 10 bases at J, with 10 bases between the two ends. The CDR3 nucleotides read TGTGCCATGGGGGCGGGAAAACTGTTTTTT. Translating gives CAMGAGKLFF. The full variable domain, with the rest looked up from reference TRBV5-8 and TRBJ1-4, is EAGVTQSPTHLIKTRGQQATLRCSPISGHTSVYWYQQALGLGLQFLLWYDEGEERNRGNFPPRFSGRQFPNYSSELNVNALELEDSALYLCAMGAGKLFFGSGTQLSVL.

In its sample, this clone was seen many times. This sequence joins TRBV5-6 and TRBJ1-3, with unresolved D. The CDR3 runs 16 residues. CDR1 is SGHDT and CDR2 is YYEEEE in the germline V gene. V lost 1 base and J 0 bases, leaving 11 bases between the germline ends. The CDR3 sequence is CASSLRVSLSGNTIYF. For the CDR3, the DNA is TGTGCCAGCAGCTTGAGAGTATCCCTCTCTGGAAACACCATATATTTT.

The chain recombines TRBV14 with TRBJ2-7, with TRBD2 matching 7 bases. The CDR3 is 14 amino acids. Germline V gene lookup returns CDR1 SGHDN and CDR2 FVKESK. Trimming took 2 bases from V and 3 from J; bases not matched to a gene: 4. Written as DNA, the CDR3 is TGTGCCAGCAGCCAATACAAGCGGGGCTACGAGCAGTACTTC. Translated: CASSQYKRGYEQYF. Full variable domain (outside the CDR3, taken from reference TRBV14 and TRBJ2-7): EAGVTQFPSHSVIEKGQTVTLRCDPISGHDNLYWYRRVMGKEIKFLLHFVKESKQDESGMPNNRFLAERTGGTYSTLKVQPAELEDSGVYFCASSQYKRGYEQYFGPGTRLTVT.

V and J are TRBV19 and TRBJ2-5, with unresolved D. V shed 4 bases and J shed 5 bases, with 14 bases lying between them. The germline V gene has CDR1 LNHDA and CDR2 SQIVND (reference sequence). The CDR3 totals 14 residues. The CDR3 sequence is CASSSWASEETQYF. In DNA, the CDR3 is TGTGCCAGTAGTAGCTGGGCGAGTGAGGAGACCCAGTACTTC.

The chain couples TRBV5-1 to TRBJ1-1; TRBD1 aligns across 7 bases. The trim removed 1 base at V and 1 base at J, leaving 1 base unmatched. Germline V gives CDR1 SGHRS, CDR2 YFSETQ. CDR3 length: 14 residues. This CDR3 reads CASSLWDRNTEAFF. Written as DNA, the CDR3 is TGCGCCAGCAGCTTGTGGGACAGGAACACTGAAGCTTTCTTT.

This clone has just a few counts. The V call is TRBV7-9, the J call TRBJ1-1, with 7 bases aligning to TRBD1. CDR1 SEHNR and CDR2 FQNEAQ come from the germline V gene (reference sequence). The J segment lost 4 bases and the V segment lost 7 bases, leaving 9 bases of the junction unmatched. The CDR3 is 14 amino acids. In DNA, the CDR3 is TGTGCCAGCATAATAACAGGGGTGGGCACTGAAGCTTTCTTT. Translating it yields CASIITGVGTEAFF.

The J gene is TRBJ2-5, the V gene TRBV9, with a tentative D call TRBD1 (6 bases). The CDR3 is 16 amino acids. Germline assignment: CDR1 SGDLS and CDR2 YYNGEE. V was clipped by 2 bases and J by 4 bases, with 18 bases between them. The CDR3 coding sequence is TGTGCCAGCAGCGTGGGTCCAGGGACACCGCCAGAGACCCAGTACTTC. It codes for CASSVGPGTPPETQYF.

V is TRBV6-5 and J is TRBJ2-7; TRBD1 is a possible D gene (5 bases). The CDR3 is 13 residues long. The germline V and J ends were trimmed by 11 bases and 3 bases, with 17 bases remaining between them. CDR1 and CDR2 from the germline V gene are MNHEY and SVGAGI. The CDR3 spells CASGHGLNYEQYF. CDR3 nucleotide sequence: TGTGCCTCAGGACACGGCCTTAACTACGAGCAGTACTTC.

This clone was picked up a small number of times. The genes are TRBV9 and TRBJ2-3; 8 positions match TRBD1. The V segment lost 4 bases and the J segment 5 bases; nucleotides outside the gene matches: 6. The CDR3 has 14 amino acids. Germline CDR1 and CDR2: SGDLS and YYNGEE. In nucleotides, the CDR3 is TGTGCCAGCAGCTTTGGACAGGGCGAAGATACGCAGTATTTT. It encodes CASSFGQGEDTQYF.

The chain is built from TRBV30 and TRBJ1-1; the D gene is possibly TRBD1 (5 bases). Germline CDR1 is GTSNPN and CDR2 is SVGIG (reference sequence). This CDR3 region has 13 residues. Trimming stripped 3 bases from V and 1 base from J, with 9 bases between. The CDR3 DNA sequence: TGTGCCTGGAGGCGGGACGGGAACACTGAAGCTTTCTTT. As protein: CAWRRDGNTEAFF.

This clone came up a few times. The J gene is TRBJ2-1, the V gene TRBV5-6; D not certain. The V end was cut by 1 base, the J end by 8 bases, with 10 bases between. This CDR3 comprises 13 residues. Germline V gene lookup returns CDR1 SGHDT and CDR2 YYEEEE. The CDR3 is CASSLHMGHEQFF. CDR3 nucleotides: TGTGCCAGCAGCTTGCATATGGGCCATGAGCAGTTCTTC.

In its sample, this clone was seen a few times. V usage is TRBV5-1 and J usage is TRBJ2-7; weak D call: TRBD1 (5 bases). The length of the CDR3 is 14 residues. Germline-derived CDR1 and CDR2 are SGHRS and YFSETQ. Trimming shortened V by 0 bases and J by 2 bases, and 9 bases separated the two germline ends. The CDR3, as DNA: TGCGCCAGCAGCTTGGGGCAGGACACCTACGAGCAGTACTTC. Its protein product is CASSLGQDTYEQYF.